This TCR beta chain is from a study of identical twins. TCRdb re-derived calls from the 5' RACE reads in MiXCR, one entry per CDR3 protein. The sample holds about 810,000 distinct CDR3 sequences, roughly an eighth seen once. Study results and caveats: Out-of-frame alpha sequences common to twins were enriched for low generation probability.

The CDR3 extends over 15 amino acids. Trimming pared 7 bases from V and 1 base from J, leaving 11 bases between. Germline V gene data show CDR1 as KGHSH and CDR2 as LQKENI. Concerning this clonotype: Its target is not known.

Another study also made use of these data, one on yellow fever vaccine responses in identical twins.

This receptor was identified in a young woman in good health. Sequencing input: PBMCs. V usage is TRBV18 and J usage is TRBJ2-6, with D tentatively TRBD2 (5 bases). The CDR3 protein is CASLKPGSGANVLTF. The CDR3 DNA follows: TGTGCCAGCTTAAAACCGGGATCTGGGGCCAACGTCCTGACTTTC.